This TCR beta chain emerged from a study of beta chain features in type 1 diabetes. With 0 bases removed from V and 10 bases from J, the gap between germline ends came to 8 bases. The CDR3 runs 12 residues. Germline V lookup: CDR1 SGHNT, CDR2 YYREEE (reference sequence). This clone was recorded a few times. Reverse transcription of all isolated RNA meant that expressed TCRB transcripts were sequenced. Clones were sequenced by immunoSEQ multiplex PCR, and TCRdb holds only the in-frame ones, with some missing. The sample comprises some 400,000 clones, over 13% of which are singletons, and 0.019% rests with the top ten.

The rearrangement uses TRBV5-4 and TRBJ2-1, with D uncertain. The TCR sequence derives from a woman younger than 35 in good health. Sequenced sample: naive CD4+ T cells from blood. The CDR3 loop reads CASSLDRREQFF. The DNA of the CDR3 is TGTGCCAGCAGCTTGGACAGAAGAGAGCAGTTCTTC.